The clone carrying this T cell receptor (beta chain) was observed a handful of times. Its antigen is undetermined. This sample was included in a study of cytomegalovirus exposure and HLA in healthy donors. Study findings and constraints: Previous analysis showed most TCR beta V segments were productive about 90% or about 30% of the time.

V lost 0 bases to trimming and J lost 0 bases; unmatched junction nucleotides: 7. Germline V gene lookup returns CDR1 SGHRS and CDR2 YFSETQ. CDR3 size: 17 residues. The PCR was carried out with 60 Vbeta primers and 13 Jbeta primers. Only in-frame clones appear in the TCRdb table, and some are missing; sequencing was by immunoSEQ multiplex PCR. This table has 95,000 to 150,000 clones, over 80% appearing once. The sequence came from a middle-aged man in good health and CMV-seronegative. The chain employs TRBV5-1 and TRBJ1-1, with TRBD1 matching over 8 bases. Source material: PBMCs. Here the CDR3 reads CASSLGQGRLMNTEAFF. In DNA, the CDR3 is TGCGCCAGCAGCTTGGGACAGGGGCGACTTATGAACACTGAAGCTTTCTTT.